Presented here are 32 T cell receptor beta chains from one specimen sequenced in a study of regulatory T cells in long-lasting Graves disease. Time point meaning: persistent/refractory GD, antithyroid drugs over 5 years with positive TRAb. Scientists built the TCR library using RNA that was extracted from PBMCs. CDR3 regions were amplified by Arm-PCR using iRepertoire HTBI primers to build TCR beta libraries. MiXCR, run by TCRdb on the multiplex PCR reads, gives a single entry per CDR3 protein. The sample gives about 470,000 distinct CDR3 sequences, roughly 21% of which show up once; 6.5% to 9% is in the top ten. The sample here was peripheral blood mononuclear cells (PBMCs), taken when the disease was refractory, from a patient treated with antithyroid drugs. These receptors all come from a female donor with Graves disease.

Concerning this clonotype itself: A read error may be the cause here, since a much bigger clone is one base away. V and J are TRBV6-5 and TRBJ2-7, with a weak D call TRBD1 (5 bases). The germline gives CDR1 MNHEY, CDR2 SVGAGI. Trimming removed 4 bases at V and 1 base at J, with 20 bases between. This CDR3 comprises 17 residues. The CDR3 nucleotides read TGTGCCAGCAGTTGCTCGATCAAGGGGCCGAAGTCCTACGAGCAGTACTTC. Its translation is CASSCSIKGPKSYEQYF.

In this sample, this clonotype turned up many times. The chain has TRBV20-1 and TRBJ1-1; 8 bases agree with TRBD1. CDR1 DFQATT and CDR2 SNEGSKA come from the germline V gene (reference sequence). With 6 bases clipped from V and 4 bases from J, the junction kept 7 bases outside the gene matches. The CDR3 sequence is 13 residues long. The CDR3 loop reads CSAQQGVSTEAFF. Here the CDR3 DNA reads TGCAGTGCACAACAGGGGGTAAGCACTGAAGCTTTCTTT.

This clonotype was detected many times. This rearrangement joins TRBV11-2 to TRBJ1-5, with D hard to call. V was shortened by 1 base and J by 5 bases, with 6 bases between the two germline ends. This CDR3 is built from 13 residues. Per the germline V gene, CDR1 is SGHAT and CDR2 is FQNNGV. CDR3 sequence (DNA): TGTGCCAGCAGCTTAGCAGCGTATCAGCCCCAGCATTTT. Its protein product is CASSLAAYQPQHF.

This clonotype has more than one count but fewer than ten. J is TRBJ1-5 and V is TRBV19; D perhaps matches TRBD1 (5 bases). Trimming removed 7 bases at V and 5 bases at J, with 15 bases between. From germline, CDR1 is LNHDA and CDR2 SQIVND (reference sequence). The CDR3 covers 14 residues. CDR3 sequence reads: CASTMQGGYQPQHF. For the CDR3, the DNA is TGTGCCAGTACCATGCAGGGAGGGTATCAGCCCCAGCATTTT.

This clonotype occurred many times. V gene TRBV6-5 combines with J gene TRBJ2-6, with unresolved D. CDR1 MNHEY and CDR2 SVGAGI come from the germline V gene. Trimming removed 4 bases at V and 0 bases at J, with 10 bases between. The CDR3 has 16 amino acids. CDR3 sequence reads: CASSLRHSSGANVLTF. In DNA, the CDR3 is TGTGCCAGCAGTTTGAGACATTCCTCTGGGGCCAACGTCCTGACTTTC.

This clonotype has at least ten counts. The rearrangement joins TRBV28 to TRBJ1-1; the D gene is possibly TRBD1 (5 bases). The CDR3 sequence is 14 residues long. The germline V gene encodes CDR1 MDHEN and CDR2 SYDVKM. The ends were cut back, 7 bases at V and 2 bases at J, with 14 bases in the middle. The CDR3 loop reads CASTIPGTNTEAFF. The CDR3 DNA reads as TGTGCCAGCACCATCCCGGGGACCAACACTGAAGCTTTCTTT.

This clonotype was picked up a small number of times. The chain has TRBV5-1 and TRBJ2-7, with 7 bases that match TRBD2. The CDR3 is 14 amino acids. Trimming took 4 bases from V and 2 from J; bases not matched to a gene: 6. Germline V gives CDR1 SGHRS, CDR2 YFSETQ. The CDR3 DNA follows: TGCGCCAGCAGCCCAATAGCGGGTACCTACGAGCAGTACTTC. Translation gives CASSPIAGTYEQYF.

The chain uses TRBV6-2 or TRBV6-3 and TRBJ1-5; D gene uncertain. This CDR3 has 15 residues. The germline V gene has CDR1 MNHEY and CDR2 SVGEGT. V gave up 2 bases and J gave up 0 bases, with 8 bases separating them. The CDR3 coding sequence is TGTGCCAGCAGTTACGCCGGAGATAGCAATCAGCCCCAGCATTTT. Amino acids: CASSYAGDSNQPQHF.

The chain has TRBV3-1 and TRBJ2-2, with 7 positions matching TRBD2. This CDR3 region has 18 residues. Per the germline V gene, CDR1 is LGHDT and CDR2 is YNNKEL (reference sequence). V shed 0 bases and J 0 bases; nucleotides not matched to a gene: 7. For the CDR3, the DNA is TGTGCCAGCAGCCAAGATATGCGGGGGATTACGAACACCGGGGAGCTGTTTTTT. Translation: CASSQDMRGITNTGELFF.

The chain uses TRBV7-2 and TRBJ2-2; TRBD1 might be the D (5 bases). The ends were cut back, 6 bases at V and 3 bases at J, with 17 bases in the middle. The CDR3 extends over 16 amino acids. Germline CDR1 reads SGHTA; CDR2 reads FQGNSA. CDR3 protein: CASSFSGLSYTGELFF. In DNA form, the CDR3 reads TGTGCCAGCAGTTTCTCAGGGCTATCGTACACCGGGGAGCTGTTTTTT.

The table lists this clonotype with many counts. The chain uses TRBV20-1 and TRBJ1-5; D perhaps matches TRBD1 (6 bases). V shed 5 bases and J shed 0 bases, with 11 bases lying between them. CDR1 and CDR2 (germline): DFQATT, SNEGSKA (reference sequence). The CDR3 has 14 amino acids. This CDR3 reads CSASTGYSNQPQHF. The CDR3 DNA is TGCAGTGCTTCGACAGGTTATAGCAATCAGCCCCAGCATTTT.

V usage is TRBV29-1 and J usage is TRBJ1-5, with unresolved D. From germline, CDR1 is SQVTM and CDR2 ANQGSEA. The CDR3 consists of 13 residues. V gave up 1 base and J gave up 5 bases, with 9 bases separating them. In nucleotides, the CDR3 is TGCAGCGTTGAAGTATCCCAGGATCAGCCCCAGCATTTT. It specifies CSVEVSQDQPQHF.

The chain uses TRBV11-3 and TRBJ1-1; D is undetermined. V was clipped by 5 bases and J by 9 bases, with 13 bases between them. CDR1 SGHNT and CDR2 YENEEA come from the germline V gene. There are 12 residues in the CDR3. The CDR3 is CASSGQIIQAFF. Written as DNA, the CDR3 is TGTGCCAGCAGCGGGCAGATTATACAAGCTTTCTTT.

This clonotype came up a few times. This sequence joins TRBV10-3 and TRBJ2-1; possible D gene TRBD1, 5 bases. There are 16 residues in the CDR3. CDR1 and CDR2 from the germline V gene are ENHRY and SYGVKD. Trimming shortened V by 3 bases and J by 7 bases, and 19 bases separated the two germline ends. The CDR3 DNA follows: TGTGCCATCAGTGACTCAGGGATTGGTTTTGTGAATGAGCAGTTCTTC. The encoded protein is CAISDSGIGFVNEQFF.

In this sample, this clonotype turned up many times. The rearrangement uses TRBV28 and TRBJ2-7; 11 bases line up with TRBD2. Unmatched junction bases numbered 11, after V lost 8 bases and J lost 2 bases. Germline V gene lookup returns CDR1 MDHEN and CDR2 SYDVKM. There are 16 residues in the CDR3. The CDR3 DNA is TGTGCCAGCCATCCCGGGCGACTAGCGGGACCCTACGAGCAGTACTTC. It specifies CASHPGRLAGPYEQYF.

The rearrangement uses TRBV6-1 and TRBJ1-5; the D is unclear. The CDR3 consists of 14 residues. Trimming pared 8 bases from V and 3 bases from J, leaving 14 bases between. Per the germline V gene, CDR1 is MNHNS and CDR2 is SASEGT. The CDR3 nucleotides are TGTGCCAGCTGTGTGTCACACCTCAATCAGCCCCAGCATTTT. This encodes CASCVSHLNQPQHF.

This clonotype was observed a handful of times. The genes are TRBV11-2 and TRBJ2-4; D remains ambiguous. V was trimmed by 2 bases and J by 1 base, leaving 9 bases between them. The CDR3 spans 15 residues. In germline, CDR1 is SGHAT, CDR2 FQNNGV. CDR3 coding DNA: TGTGCCAGCAGCTTACTGGAAGGGGCCAAAAACATTCAGTACTTC. This sequence encodes CASSLLEGAKNIQYF.

This clonotype showed up many times. This chain joins TRBV20-1 and TRBJ2-7; 8 bases are shared with TRBD1. The CDR3 runs to 12 residues. The germline gives CDR1 DFQATT, CDR2 SNEGSKA (reference sequence). V trimming: 2 bases; J trimming: 4 bases; junction bases outside the gene matches: 1. The CDR3, as DNA: TGCAGTGCTAGAAGACAGGGGTACGAGCAGTACTTC. It yields the protein CSARRQGYEQYF.

This clonotype was observed a handful of times. The chain combines TRBV7-2 with TRBJ1-5; a possible D gene is TRBD1 (6 bases). Germline V gives CDR1 SGHTA, CDR2 FQGNSA. The germline V and J ends were trimmed by 0 bases and 7 bases, with 22 bases remaining between them. The length of the CDR3 is 18 residues. CDR3 DNA: TGTGCCAGCAGCTTAGCACGTTTTGCGGGGTTTCAGGGGCAGCCCCAGCATTTT. Translation: CASSLARFAGFQGQPQHF.

This clonotype was counted only a few times. V gene TRBV9 combines with J gene TRBJ1-2; maybe TRBD1 (5 bases). V lost 4 bases and J lost 5, with 18 bases in between. The CDR3 consists of 15 residues. Germline assignment: CDR1 SGDLS and CDR2 YYNGEE. CDR3: CASSRAAGLEYGYTF. CDR3 coding DNA: TGTGCCAGCAGCCGCGCGGCGGGGCTGGAGTATGGCTACACCTTC.

This clonotype has a handful of counts. J is TRBJ1-2 and V is TRBV20-1; D unresolved. The germline CDR1 and CDR2 sequences are DFQATT and SNEGSKA (reference sequence). There are 11 residues in the CDR3. Trimming left V 7 bases short and J 8 bases short, with 14 bases between. The CDR3 bases are TGCAGTGTCAAGGAGAGGCCCGGCTACACCTTC. This sequence encodes CSVKERPGYTF.

The chain employs TRBV19 and TRBJ1-4; unclear D gene. The V end was cut by 7 bases, the J end by 1 base, with 10 bases between. This CDR3 region has 14 residues. The germline V gene encodes CDR1 LNHDA and CDR2 SQIVND (reference sequence). In DNA form, the CDR3 reads TGTGCCAGTACGTCAACTGGAACTAATGAAAAACTGTTTTTT. It codes for CASTSTGTNEKLFF.

This clonotype was detected only a few times. The chain is built from TRBV7-9 and TRBJ2-3; the match to TRBD2 covers 7 bases. The germline CDR1 and CDR2 sequences are SEHNR and FQNEAQ (reference sequence). V trimming: 6 bases; J trimming: 2 bases; junction bases outside the gene matches: 11. The CDR3 is 16 residues long. CDR3 coding DNA: TGTGCCAGCAGTTTTACTGGCGGGAGTACCACAGATACGCAGTATTTT. Protein product: CASSFTGGSTTDTQYF. Looking up the rest from reference TRBV7-9 and TRBJ2-3 gives the full variable domain: DTGVSQNPRHKITKRGQNVTFRCDPISEHNRLYWYRQTLGQGPEFLTYFQNEAQLEKSRLLSDRFSAERPKGSFSTLEIQRTEQGDSAMYLCASSFTGGSTTDTQYFGPGTRLTVL.

CDR3 sequence reads: CASYRGDHEQFF. In DNA form, the CDR3 reads TGTGCCAGCTATAGAGGGGACCATGAGCAGTTCTTC. The chain employs TRBV28 and TRBJ2-1; tentatively, D is TRBD1 or TRBD2 (5 bases each). Trimming took off 8 bases at V and 8 bases at J, with 13 bases between the two ends. The CDR3 has 12 amino acids. Germline V CDR1 and CDR2: MDHEN, SYDVKM.

The chain is built from TRBV11-2 and TRBJ2-2; D is unclear. Trimming removed 5 bases from V and 2 bases from J, with 15 bases in between. The CDR3 is 16 amino acids. In germline, CDR1 is SGHAT, CDR2 FQNNGV. DNA of the CDR3: TGTGCCAGCAGCCCCGCCCCCCTACCAAACACCGGGGAGCTGTTTTTT. Encoded protein: CASSPAPLPNTGELFF. Based on the CDR3 plus reference TRBV11-2 and TRBJ2-2, the full variable domain is EAGVAQSPRYKIIEKRQSVAFWCNPISGHATLYWYQQILGQGPKLLIQFQNNGVVDDSQLPKDRFSAERLKGVDSTLKIQPAKLEDSAVYLCASSPAPLPNTGELFFGEGSRLTVL.

This clonotype appeared a few times. V is TRBV19 and J is TRBJ1-5; D not resolved. Germline-derived CDR1 and CDR2 are LNHDA and SQIVND (reference sequence). The germline V and J ends were trimmed by 1 base and 3 bases, with 13 bases remaining between them. The CDR3 spans 16 residues. The CDR3 loop is CASSIGGRIFNQPQHF. CDR3 nucleotides: TGTGCCAGTAGTATAGGTGGACGGATTTTCAATCAGCCCCAGCATTTT.

This clonotype was detected many times. This chain uses TRBV28 with TRBJ2-5; 9 positions agree with TRBD1. J gave up 3 bases and V 3 bases, and 2 bases lay outside the gene matches. The CDR3 consists of 14 residues. CDR1 and CDR2 from the germline V gene are MDHEN and SYDVKM. In nucleotides, the CDR3 is TGTGCCAGCAGTTTCCGACAGGGGGAAGAGACCCAGTACTTC. Its protein product is CASSFRQGEETQYF.

This clonotype was seen repeatedly, ten times or more. The gene calls are TRBV12-3 or TRBV12-4 and TRBJ1-4; 8 bases align to TRBD1. This CDR3 contains 13 residues. J gave up 8 bases and V 6 bases, and 5 bases lay outside the gene matches. The CDR3 reads CASRLQGEEKLFF. The CDR3 DNA reads TGTGCCAGCAGACTACAGGGGGAAGAAAAACTGTTTTTT.

The sample holds many counts of this clonotype. The rearrangement links TRBV12-3 or TRBV12-4 to TRBJ1-2; 7 nucleotides agree with TRBD1. The CDR3 totals 13 residues. Unmatched junction bases numbered 3, after V lost 5 bases and J lost 3 bases. The CDR3 region is CASSNTGDYGYTF. CDR3 in DNA: TGTGCCAGCAGTAATACAGGGGACTATGGCTACACCTTC.

Turning to this clonotype: Mismatch with germline at one junction end may stem from a read error. The CDR3 spells CASSQGQGYSNQPQHF. The CDR3 bases are TGCGCCAGCAGCCAAGGACAGGGTTATAGCAATCAGCCCCAGCATTTT. The chain combines TRBV7-2 with TRBJ1-5; TRBD1 matches 8 bases. CDR1 is SGHTA and CDR2 is FQGNSA in the germline V gene. CDR3 length: 16 amino acids.

This clonotype was counted ten times or more. The chain recombines TRBV6-2 or TRBV6-3 with TRBJ1-2, with D tentatively TRBD1 (6 bases). The V end lost 6 bases, the J end lost 8 bases, and 16 bases lay between the germline ends. Germline V gene sequence: CDR1 MNHEY, CDR2 SVGEGT. The CDR3 covers 13 residues. CDR3 region: CASRIRGTEGYTF. As DNA, the CDR3 is TGTGCCAGCAGAATCAGGGGTACGGAGGGCTACACCTTC.

The chain employs TRBV20-1 and TRBJ1-2, with D perhaps matching TRBD1 (6 bases). Germline CDR1 is DFQATT and CDR2 is SNEGSKA (reference sequence). V lost 5 bases to trimming and J lost 4 bases, with 14 bases between them. This CDR3 is built from 13 residues. The CDR3 DNA sequence: TGCAGTGCTCCGCCAGGGGCAAGCTATGGCTACACCTTC. Protein product: CSAPPGASYGYTF.